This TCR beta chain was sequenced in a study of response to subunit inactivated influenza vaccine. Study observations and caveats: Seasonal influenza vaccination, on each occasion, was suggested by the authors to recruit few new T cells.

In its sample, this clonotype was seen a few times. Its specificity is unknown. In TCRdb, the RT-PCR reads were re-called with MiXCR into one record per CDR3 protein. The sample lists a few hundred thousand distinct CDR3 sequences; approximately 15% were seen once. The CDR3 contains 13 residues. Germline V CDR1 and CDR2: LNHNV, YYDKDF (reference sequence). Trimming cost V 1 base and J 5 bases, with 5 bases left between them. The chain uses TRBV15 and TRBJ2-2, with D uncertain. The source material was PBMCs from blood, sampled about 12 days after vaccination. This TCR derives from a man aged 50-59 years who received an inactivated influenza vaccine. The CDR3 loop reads CATSRVKTGELFF. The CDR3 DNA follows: TGTGCCACCAGCAGAGTTAAAACCGGGGAGCTGTTTTTT.